This T cell receptor beta chain was documented in a study of lymphopenia after photon versus proton radiotherapy. Sequenced by immunoSEQ multiplex PCR; TCRdb stores in-frame clones only, minus some. Of 150,000 to 200,000 clones in the sample, roughly nine tenths were seen once. In its sample, this clone was seen once. The CDR3 consists of 15 residues. The ends lost 0 bases at V and 1 base at J; junction bases unmatched: 2. Germline V lookup: CDR1 MNHNS, CDR2 SASEGT. This chain joins TRBV6-1 and TRBJ2-7; 8 positions agree with TRBD1. This TCR was recovered from a man in his forties or fifties with gastric cancer. Here the sequenced sample was peripheral blood, taken from a patient treated with photon-based radiotherapy. The DNA for the CDR3 is TGTGCCAGCAGTGAAGCCCGGACAGGGTCCTACGAGCAGTACTTC. Its translation is CASSEARTGSYEQYF.